This T cell receptor (beta chain) was recorded in a study of blood T cell repertoires in COVID-19 (TCRdb year 2020). Regarding the research as a whole: Samples from collaborators originated in the United States, Italy and Spain and spanned both the acute and convalescent phases of COVID-19. The material from the prospective study consisted of cDNA or gDNA derived from T cells, B-cell-depleted T cells, or PBMCs. Subjects who had been exposed to COVID-19, were actively infected with it, or had recovered from it provided the deeply sampled blood TCRbeta repertoires that made up the dataset. A freely available public database, intended as a resource for researchers studying the immune response to SARS-CoV-2, is where the repertoires were released. The samples were drawn from the first 160 participants of the ongoing ImmuneRACE study and from some 1,300 subjects provided by 6 global collaborators. The sample metadata nearly always contained a de-identified subject ID, COVID-19 status, age in years and sex. Where HLA class I and class II types were available, the types were taken from metadata supplied by the sample provider, not from assay-based typing.

The CDR3 holds 17 amino acids from the cysteine to the phenylalanine. Solely the CDR3 DNA is kept, with 51 bases framed from the first base. V and J are truncated by 3 bases and 1 base respectively, leaving an intervening sequence of 15 bases. As encoded in the germline V gene, CDR1 is SGHDN while CDR2 is FVKESK. Whole blood was collected in K2EDTA tubes by collaborating institutions according to the institutions' own protocols. For TCRbeta analysis, collaborators shipped samples as frozen whole blood, isolated PBMCs, or DNA extracted from either of those sample types. Results the study describes overall, beyond this receptor: The quantity of clinical and demographic metadata differed by source and by participant and was supplied without curation.

This clone appeared once. Its antigen specificity is not known. No clone much larger than this one lies a single base away; base qualities are absent. TCRbeta CDR3 regions were amplified from genomic DNA by means of the immunoSEQ Assay, a bias-controlled multiplex PCR. The original methods were these. The number of nucleated cells in each sample was estimated from the amplification of reference gene primers within the assay. Sequence reads were collapsed and filtered to measure the absolute abundance of every unique TCRbeta CDR3 rearrangement. For each sample, productive Simpson clonality was calculated as the square root of Simpson's diversity index across productive rearrangements. Imported from immuneACCESS, the table was reduced by TCRdb to in-frame sequences with V and J called. These copies leave out some clones; in studies compared against another copy, an unresolved V gene accounts for under half, and the cause of the remainder is not known. That table supplies the V and J calls and clone size; D and trimming were determined from the DNA. Present in this sample are 150,000 to 200,000 clones, about 80% of which were seen just once. The ten largest account for 13% to 15% of the sample.

The V and J segments used are TRBV14 and TRBJ2-2, and the D gene may be TRBD2, 6 bases matching. This TCR came from a man aged 30 to 39 with active or convalescent COVID-19. The material sequenced was peripheral blood. The nucleotide sequence reads TGTGCCAGCAGCCAGGGCCTCCTAGCGTGGAACACCGGGGAGCTGTTTTTT. Translated, this is CASSQGLLAWNTGELFF.